A selection of T cell receptor beta chains follows, all from one sample in a study of cytomegalovirus exposure and HLA in healthy donors. Assay: immunoSEQ multiplex PCR; the TCRdb copy retains only in-frame clones and omits some. The sample consists of about 130,000 clones, roughly 78% of them appearing once. Sequenced input: PBMCs. These receptors all stem from a man aged 50 to 60 in good health and CMV-seropositive. The conserved cysteine and the conserved F or W are not part of the CDR3 here. D genes are given only for firm matches.

ATQGSGNTIY,TRBV10-3,TRBD1,10,TRBJ1-3
ASSLAVGTGVKAIY,TRBV5-8,TRBD1,14,TRBJ1-3
ASSRTGGGYT,TRBV6-5,.,10,TRBJ1-2
ASSKAGLTYEQY,TRBV11-3,.,12,TRBJ2-7
ASSLGGRTTNEKLF,TRBV7-9,.,14,TRBJ1-4
ASRDTGGPYEQY,TRBV19,TRBD1,12,TRBJ2-7
SVTQESYNEQF,TRBV29-1,.,11,TRBJ2-1
SVDGMRGETQY,TRBV29-1,TRBD2,11,TRBJ2-5
ASRGGTQGRSGNTIY,TRBV11-2,TRBD1,15,TRBJ1-3
SVVPRDRVSEQY,TRBV29-1,TRBD1,12,TRBJ2-7
ASSRQALNTGELF,TRBV7-6,.,13,TRBJ2-2
ASSLAHTTNYGYT,TRBV5-6,.,13,TRBJ1-2
ASSSRMGTSGRELF,TRBV7-2,TRBD2,14,TRBJ2-2
ASSLVRNAANEAF,TRBV7-6,.,13,TRBJ1-1
ASSFYGVNTEAF,TRBV7-9,.,12,TRBJ1-1
ASSLDRGSGNTIY,TRBV13,.,13,TRBJ1-3
ASGLVLGGAGELF,TRBV12-5,.,13,TRBJ2-2
SVAGQGNTEAF,TRBV29-1,TRBD1,11,TRBJ1-1
ASSYGTGTFEQY,TRBV6-5,TRBD1,12,TRBJ2-7
ASRLTALNTEAF,TRBV6-5,.,12,TRBJ1-1
ASSLGLDWVSNEQF,TRBV5-1,.,14,TRBJ2-1
ASSLGFGEDGYT,TRBV5-1,.,12,TRBJ1-2
ASSDITGNQPQH,TRBV6-1,.,12,TRBJ1-5
ASSPRARGTNEKLF,TRBV7-9,.,14,TRBJ1-4
ASSFGQGYNEQF,TRBV9,TRBD1,12,TRBJ2-1
ASSPSGVGGNQPQH,TRBV18,.,14,TRBJ1-5
ASSGRQGASGRYNEQF,TRBV6-1,TRBD1,16,TRBJ2-1
ASSRTGGELF,TRBV7-9,.,10,TRBJ2-2
ASSLSPSGTANTEAF,TRBV7-3,TRBD1,15,TRBJ1-1
ASSLPLAGANEQF,TRBV5-1,TRBD2,13,TRBJ2-1
AISEETPYTGELF,TRBV10-3,.,13,TRBJ2-2
ASSLGTSPETQY,TRBV7-7,TRBD2,12,TRBJ2-5
ASASLGRSYEQY,TRBV6-5,.,12,TRBJ2-7
ASTQGGGGNQPQH,TRBV18,.,13,TRBJ1-5
ASSGLAGVLYEQY,TRBV2,TRBD2,13,TRBJ2-7
ASSLAPGVTYEQY,TRBV5-1,.,13,.
ASSLAGIGGEQF,TRBV7-9,.,12,TRBJ2-1
ASSESGRGETQY,TRBV10-1,.,12,TRBJ2-5
ASSLAAGSGYT,TRBV7-2,.,11,TRBJ1-2
ASSLFNGAASYEQY,TRBV27,.,14,TRBJ2-7
ASSQGGTGEVGEKLF,TRBV4-2,TRBD1,15,TRBJ1-4
ASSLGTGIHQQETQY,TRBV27,.,15,TRBJ2-5
AISEYGGPTDTQY,TRBV10-3,.,13,TRBJ2-3
ASSQEGGPSQPQH,TRBV4-2,.,13,TRBJ1-5
ASSYSSDTEAF,TRBV6-5,.,11,TRBJ1-1
ASKSTGKEAF,TRBV10-2,.,10,TRBJ1-1
ASSIGVEGSLQPQH,TRBV19,.,14,TRBJ1-5
ASSSMAGGPAEQF,TRBV5-1,TRBD2,13,TRBJ2-1
ASSGTGASYEQY,TRBV2,TRBD1,12,TRBJ2-7
ASGSDLAGGSYEQY,TRBV12-5,TRBD2,14,TRBJ2-7
ASSPRTGTDEQF,TRBV7-2,.,12,TRBJ2-1